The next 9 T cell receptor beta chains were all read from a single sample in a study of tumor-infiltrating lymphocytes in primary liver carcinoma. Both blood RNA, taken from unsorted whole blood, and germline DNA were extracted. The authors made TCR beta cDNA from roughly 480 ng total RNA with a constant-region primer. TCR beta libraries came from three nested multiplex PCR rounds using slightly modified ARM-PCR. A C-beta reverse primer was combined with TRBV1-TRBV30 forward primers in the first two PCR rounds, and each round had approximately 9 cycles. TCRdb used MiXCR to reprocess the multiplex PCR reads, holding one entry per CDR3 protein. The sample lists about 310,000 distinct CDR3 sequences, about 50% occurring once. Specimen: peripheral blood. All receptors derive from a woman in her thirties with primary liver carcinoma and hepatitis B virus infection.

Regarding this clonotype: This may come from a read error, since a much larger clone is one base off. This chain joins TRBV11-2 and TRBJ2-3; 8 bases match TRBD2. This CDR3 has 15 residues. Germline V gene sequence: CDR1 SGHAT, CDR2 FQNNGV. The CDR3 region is CTSSQSGSGGSTQYF. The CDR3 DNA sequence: TGTACCAGCAGCCAAAGCGGAAGCGGGGGTAGTACGCAGTATTTT.

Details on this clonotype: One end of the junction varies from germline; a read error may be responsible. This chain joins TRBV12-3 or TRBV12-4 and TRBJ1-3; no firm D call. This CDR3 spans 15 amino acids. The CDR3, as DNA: TGTGCCGGCAGCCCAAATCACGGGTCCGGAAACACCATATATTTT. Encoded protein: CAGSPNHGSGNTIYF.

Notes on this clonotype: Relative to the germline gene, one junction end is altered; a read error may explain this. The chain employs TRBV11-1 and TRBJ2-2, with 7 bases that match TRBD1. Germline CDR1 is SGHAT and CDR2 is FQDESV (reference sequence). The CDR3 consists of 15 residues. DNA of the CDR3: TGTGCCGGCAGCCCGGACAGGATGCAGGCCGGGGAGCTGTTTTTT. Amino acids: CAGSPDRMQAGELFF.

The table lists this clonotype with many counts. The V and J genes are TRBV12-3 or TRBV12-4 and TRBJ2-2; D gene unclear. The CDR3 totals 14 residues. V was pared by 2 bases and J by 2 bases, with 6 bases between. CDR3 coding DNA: TGTGCCAGCAGTTTAACCATAAACACCGGGGAGCTGTTTTTT. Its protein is CASSLTINTGELFF.

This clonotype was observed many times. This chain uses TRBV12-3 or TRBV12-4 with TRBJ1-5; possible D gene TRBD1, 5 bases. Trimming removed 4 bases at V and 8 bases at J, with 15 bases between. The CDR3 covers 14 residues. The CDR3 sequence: CASSSDGGIKPQHF. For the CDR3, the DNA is TGTGCCAGCAGTTCGGACGGGGGAATCAAGCCCCAGCATTTT.

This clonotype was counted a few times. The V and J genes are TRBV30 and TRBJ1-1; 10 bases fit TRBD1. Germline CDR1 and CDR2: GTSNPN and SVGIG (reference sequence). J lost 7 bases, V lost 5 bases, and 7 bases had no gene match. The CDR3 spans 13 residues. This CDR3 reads CAWGDRGAGEAFF. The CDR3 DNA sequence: TGTGCCTGGGGGGACAGGGGAGCCGGTGAAGCTTTCTTT.

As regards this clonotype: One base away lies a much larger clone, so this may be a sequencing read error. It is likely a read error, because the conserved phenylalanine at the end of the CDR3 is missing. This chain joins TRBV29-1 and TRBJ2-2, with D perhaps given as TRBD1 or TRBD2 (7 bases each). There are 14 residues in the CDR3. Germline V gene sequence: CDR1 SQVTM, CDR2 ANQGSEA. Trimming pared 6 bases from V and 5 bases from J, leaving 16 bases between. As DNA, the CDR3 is TGCAGCGTGCGGGGGACAGAAGCAACCGGGGAGCTGTTTCTT. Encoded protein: CSVRGTEATGELFL.

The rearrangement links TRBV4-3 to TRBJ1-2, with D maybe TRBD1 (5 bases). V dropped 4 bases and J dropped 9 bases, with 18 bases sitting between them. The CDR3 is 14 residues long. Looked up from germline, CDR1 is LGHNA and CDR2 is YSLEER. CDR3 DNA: TGCGCCAGCAGCCTGGGTTCTCCCAGGGACCGCTACACCTTC. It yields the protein CASSLGSPRDRYTF.

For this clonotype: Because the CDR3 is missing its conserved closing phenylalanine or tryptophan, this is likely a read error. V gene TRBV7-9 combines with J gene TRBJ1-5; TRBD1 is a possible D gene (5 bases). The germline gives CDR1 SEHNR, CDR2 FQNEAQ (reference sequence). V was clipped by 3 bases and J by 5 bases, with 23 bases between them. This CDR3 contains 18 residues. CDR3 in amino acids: CASSLFIGAGLGDQPQHY. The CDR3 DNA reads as TGTGCCAGCAGCTTGTTTATAGGGGCAGGCCTAGGGGATCAGCCCCAGCATTAT.